This T cell receptor beta chain appears in the sequencing data of a study of breast tumors, draining lymph nodes, adjacent tissues. This clonotype was observed at least ten times. Germline CDR1 reads MGHRA; CDR2 reads YSYEKL. The CDR3 is 17 residues long. The V end was cut by 3 bases, the J end by 14 bases, with 31 bases between. TCRdb passed the multiplex PCR reads through MiXCR, listing each CDR3 protein once. The data hold 20,000 to 30,000 distinct CDR3 sequences, with roughly 20% observed a single time. The clonotype comes from a female donor with breast cancer. Some clones in this sample may be carry-over from other donors' samples. The sample taken for sequencing was breast tumor tissue. The chain combines TRBV4-1 with TRBJ2-5; D is tentatively TRBD1 or TRBD2 (5 bases each). CDR3 sequence reads: CASSHGQGPDGWDGPYF. CDR3 bases: TGCGCCAGCAGCCATGGGCAGGGCCCTGACGGGTGGGACGGGCCCTACTTC.